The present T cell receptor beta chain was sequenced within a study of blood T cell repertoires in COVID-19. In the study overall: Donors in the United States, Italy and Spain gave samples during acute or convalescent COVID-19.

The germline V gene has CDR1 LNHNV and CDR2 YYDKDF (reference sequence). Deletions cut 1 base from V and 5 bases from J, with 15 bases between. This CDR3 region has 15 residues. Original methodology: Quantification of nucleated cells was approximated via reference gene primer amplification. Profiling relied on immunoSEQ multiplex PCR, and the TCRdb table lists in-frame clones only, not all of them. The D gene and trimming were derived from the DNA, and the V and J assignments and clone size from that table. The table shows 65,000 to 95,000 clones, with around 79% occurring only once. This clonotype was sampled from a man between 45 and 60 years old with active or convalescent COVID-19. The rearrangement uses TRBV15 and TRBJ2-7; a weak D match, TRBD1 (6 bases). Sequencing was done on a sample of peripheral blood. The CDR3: CATSRVVGGTDEQYF. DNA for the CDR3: TGTGCCACCAGCAGAGTCGTAGGGGGAACGGACGAGCAGTACTTC. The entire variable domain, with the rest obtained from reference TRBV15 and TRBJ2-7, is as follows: DAMVIQNPRYQVTQFGKPVTLSCSQTLNHNVMYWYQQKSSQAPKLLFHYYDKDFNNEADTPDNFQSRRPNTSFCFLDIRSPGLGDTAMYLCATSRVVGGTDEQYFGPGTRLTVT.